These T cell receptor beta chains were read from a single sample in a study of tumor-infiltrating lymphocytes in primary liver carcinoma. Each CDR3 protein is one row after TCRdb ran MiXCR on the multiplex PCR reads. Among roughly 70,000 distinct CDR3 sequences listed, approximately 74% were seen once. The sequenced sample consisted of liver tumor tissue from sampling region 4. These receptors all come from a middle-aged man with primary liver carcinoma and hepatitis B virus infection. CDR3s include the opening cysteine and the closing phenylalanine or tryptophan. Each record gives: J gene, D gene, V gene, clone size, CDR3 DNA, CDR3 protein. A D gene is named only where the DNA matches it firmly. The listing skips clone size in some rows; elsewhere it reads once, few, many or a size class.

TRBJ1-2 | TRBD1 | TRBV4-1 | hyperexpanded | TGCGCCAGCAGCCAAGGGGACAGGAACTATGGCTACACCTTC | CASSQGDRNYGYTF
TRBJ1-1 | TRBD1 | TRBV6-6 | NA | TGTGCCAACAGTACAGGGGGGACTACTGAAGCTTTCTTT | CANSTGGTTEAFF
TRBJ2-6 | TRBD2 | TRBV6-1 | few | TGTGCCAGCAGTGAACGGGGGACGACTAGCTCTGGGACCAATGTCCTGACTTTC | CASSERGTTSSGTNVLTF
TRBJ2-6 | NA | TRBV19 | NA | TGTGCCAGTAGGCCGACACTAGTGGGACTCTCTGGGGCCAACGTCCTGACTTTC | CASRPTLVGLSGANVLTF
TRBJ1-2 | NA | TRBV7-8 | NA | TGTGGCAGCAGCTCAAGGACGGGGGGCGTTTATGGCTACACCTTC | CGSSSRTGGVYGYTF
TRBJ2-1 | NA | TRBV6-2/TRBV6-3 | NA | TGTGCCGGCAGTTTCCTGATTGAGGCGTGGGTTCTAGCTTTAGAAAGGGTCAATGAGCAGTTCTTC | CAGSFLIEAWVLALERVNEQFF
TRBJ2-4 | TRBD2 | TRBV11-1 | NA | TGTGCCAGCAGCTTTCCCGGGACTAGCGGGATCAAAAGCATTCAGTATTTC | CASSFPGTSGIKSIQYF
TRBJ2-3 | TRBD2 | TRBV11-2 | NA | TGTACCAGCAGCACCCGGACTAGCGGCACAGGTACGCAGTATTTT | CTSSTRTSGTGTQYF
TRBJ2-3 | NA | TRBV11-1 | NA | TGTGCCAGCAGCTCTGGGGGAAGCTCTGTTGGAGCCCGCACCGATACGCGGTATTTT | CASSSGGSSVGARTDTRYF
TRBJ2-1 | NA | TRBV29-1 | NA | TGCAGCGTCCGGGTGGGAGTGAATGAGCAGTTCTTC | CSVRVGVNEQFF
TRBJ1-4 | NA | TRBV3-1 | few | TGTGCCAGCAGCCAAGAGCCCGGGGCAACTAATGAAAAACTGTTTTTT | CASSQEPGATNEKLFF
TRBJ2-7 | NA | TRBV11-2 | NA | TGTACCAGCGGCTTAGAGACCGGGATCTCTGGCGAGCAGTACTTC | CTSGLETGISGEQYF
TRBJ2-2 | NA | TRBV14 | NA | TGTGCCAGCAACCACAGAAGGACGGGACTCACCGGGGAGCAGTTCTTT | CASNHRRTGLTGEQFF
TRBJ2-7 | NA | TRBV4-1 | NA | TGCGCCAGCAGCCATGTTCCGGCCTACGAGCAGTACTTC | CASSHVPAYEQYF
TRBJ1-1 | NA | TRBV30 | NA | TGCGCCTGGGCCTCCCCGGGAGGGATGGGCACTGAAACTTTCTTT | CAWASPGGMGTETFF
TRBJ1-2 | NA | TRBV6-2/TRBV6-3 | NA | TGTGTCAGCAGTCCCGGGCAGACTTACACCTTC | CVSSPGQTYTF
TRBJ2-1 | TRBD2 | TRBV5-5 | NA | TGTGCAAGCAGCTCCTACCCTAGCGGGAACTCCTACAATGGGCAGTTCTTC | CASSSYPSGNSYNGQFF
TRBJ2-5 | NA | TRBV12-3/TRBV12-4 | few | TGTGTCAGCAGTTTGGTGCAGTGGGAGACCAAGTACTTC | CVSSLVQWETKYF
TRBJ2-3 | NA | TRBV11-2 | NA | TGTGCCAGCAGCTTAGAGGGCAGCAGGGATACGCTGTATTTT | CASSLEGSRDTLYF
TRBJ2-3 | NA | TRBV11-1 | NA | TGTGCCAACTGCGAAGGCAGGGGTTTGACAGATACGCAGTATTTT | CANCEGRGLTDTQYF
TRBJ1-1 | NA | TRBV5-5 | few | TGTGCCAGCAGCCACAATTTTCAACGAAACACTGAAGCTTTCTTT | CASSHNFQRNTEAFF
TRBJ1-1 | NA | TRBV11-2 | NA | TGTGCCAGCACTGGTAGCAGGATGAACACTGATGCTTTCTTT | CASTGSRMNTDAFF
TRBJ2-1 | NA | TRBV4-1 | NA | TGCGCCGTCAGCCCGCTCGGTAACAACAACAATGAACAGTTCTTC | CAVSPLGNNNNEQFF
TRBJ2-5 | NA | TRBV18 | NA | TGTGCCAGCTCATCAGTACGAGAGACCCAGTACTTC | CASSSVRETQYF
TRBJ2-1 | TRBD2 | TRBV7-9 | few | TGTGCCCGTAGCTTACGTCTAGCGGGAGAGGTAGAAGGCAATGAGCAGTTCTTC | CARSLRLAGEVEGNEQFF
TRBJ2-7 | NA | TRBV6-1 | NA | TGTGACAGCAGTGAAAGACAGACCTACGAGCACTACTTC | CDSSERQTYEHYF
TRBJ1-3 | NA | TRBV4-1 | NA | TGCGCCAGCAGCCAAGATCTCAGAGACAACATATGTTTT | CASSQDLRDNICF